This T cell receptor beta chain emerged from a study of blood T cell repertoires in COVID-19. For the study at large: Acute-phase and convalescent COVID-19 samples originated in the United States, Italy and Spain.

In the study's own analysis: Cell counts per sample came from amplifying reference gene primers. This table comes from immunoSEQ multiplex PCR, and its TCRdb copy is limited to in-frame clones, with some not included. That table supplies the V and J calls and clone size; D and trimming were determined from the DNA. Here the sample spans more than 110,000 clones, around 84% being singletons. This CDR3 region has 15 residues. Trimming took 1 base from V and 7 from J, leaving 14 bases between them. Germline V gene sequence: CDR1 MDHEN, CDR2 SYDVKM. The chain carries TRBV28 and TRBJ2-1, with D perhaps matching TRBD2 (6 bases). The source is a human donor in a cohort sampled during active COVID-19. Sequenced input: peripheral blood. The CDR3 DNA sequence: TGTGCCAGCAGTTTATTGGGGACTCTGGCTAATGAGCAGTTCTTC. Protein: CASSLLGTLANEQFF.